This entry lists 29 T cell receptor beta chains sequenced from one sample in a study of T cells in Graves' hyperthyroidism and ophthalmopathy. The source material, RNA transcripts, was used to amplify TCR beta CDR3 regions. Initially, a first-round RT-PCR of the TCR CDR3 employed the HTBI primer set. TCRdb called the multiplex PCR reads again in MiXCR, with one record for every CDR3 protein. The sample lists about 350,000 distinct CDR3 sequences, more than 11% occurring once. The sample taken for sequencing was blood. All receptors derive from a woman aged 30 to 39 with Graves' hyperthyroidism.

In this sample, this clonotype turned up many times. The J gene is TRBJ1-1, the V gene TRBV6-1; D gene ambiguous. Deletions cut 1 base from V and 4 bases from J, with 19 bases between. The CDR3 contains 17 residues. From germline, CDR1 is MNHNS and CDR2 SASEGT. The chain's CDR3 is CASSEVLWTDDRTEAFF. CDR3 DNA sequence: TGTGCCAGCAGTGAAGTTCTCTGGACCGACGACCGCACTGAAGCTTTCTTT.

CDR3 in DNA: TGCGCCAGCAGCTGGGGGGGCGGGAGATCCTACAATGAGCAGTTCTTC. Its translation is CASSWGGGRSYNEQFF. The chain couples TRBV5-1 to TRBJ2-1, with a tentative D call TRBD2 (7 bases). Germline values: CDR1 SGHRS, CDR2 YFSETQ. The CDR3 length is 16 residues. V lost 3 bases and J 1 base, leaving 14 bases between the germline ends.

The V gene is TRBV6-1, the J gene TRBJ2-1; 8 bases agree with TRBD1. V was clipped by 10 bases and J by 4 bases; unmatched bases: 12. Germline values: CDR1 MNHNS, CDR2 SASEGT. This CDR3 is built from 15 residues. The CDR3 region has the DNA TGTGCCAACAGCCCCCGGGACAGGTTGTACAATGAGCAGTTCTTC. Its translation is CANSPRDRLYNEQFF.

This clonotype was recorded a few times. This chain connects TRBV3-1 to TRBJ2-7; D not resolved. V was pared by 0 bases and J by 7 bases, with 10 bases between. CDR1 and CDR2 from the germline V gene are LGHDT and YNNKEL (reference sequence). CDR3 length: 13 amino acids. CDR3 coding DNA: TGTGCCAGCAGCCAAGATTGGAAGGGTGAGCAGTACTTC. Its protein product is CASSQDWKGEQYF.

This CDR3 is CASSRRQGPDNSPLHF. The CDR3 DNA is TGTGCCAGCAGCCGCCGACAGGGGCCTGATAATTCACCCCTCCACTTT. The chain carries TRBV14 and TRBJ1-6, with TRBD1 matching over 8 bases. V gave up 4 bases and J gave up 5 bases; unmatched junction bases: 7. The CDR3 spans 16 residues. Germline V CDR1 and CDR2: SGHDN, FVKESK.

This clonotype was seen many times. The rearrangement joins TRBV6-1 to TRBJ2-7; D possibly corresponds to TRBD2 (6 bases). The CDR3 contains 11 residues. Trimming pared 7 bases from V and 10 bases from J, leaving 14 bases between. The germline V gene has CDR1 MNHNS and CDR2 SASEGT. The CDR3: CASTSWGEQYF. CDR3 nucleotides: TGTGCCAGCACTTCCTGGGGGGAACAGTACTTC.

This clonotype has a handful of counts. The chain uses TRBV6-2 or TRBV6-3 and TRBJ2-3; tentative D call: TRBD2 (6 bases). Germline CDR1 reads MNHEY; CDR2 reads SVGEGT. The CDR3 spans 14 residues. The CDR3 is CATGGGRLLDTQYF. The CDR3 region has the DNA TGTGCAACCGGTGGAGGGCGCTTATTAGATACGCAGTATTTT.

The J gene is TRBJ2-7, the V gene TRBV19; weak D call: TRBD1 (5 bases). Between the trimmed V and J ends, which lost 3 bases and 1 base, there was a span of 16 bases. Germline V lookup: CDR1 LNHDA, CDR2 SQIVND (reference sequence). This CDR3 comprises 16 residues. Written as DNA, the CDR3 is TGTGCCAGTAGTATTACAGGATCATGGGGATCCTACGAGCAGTACTTC. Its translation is CASSITGSWGSYEQYF. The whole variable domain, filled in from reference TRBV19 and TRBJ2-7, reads DGGITQSPKYLFRKEGQNVTLSCEQNLNHDAMYWYRQDPGQGLRLIYYSQIVNDFQKGDIAEGYSVSREKKESFPLTVTSAQKNPTAFYLCASSITGSWGSYEQYFGPGTRLTVT.

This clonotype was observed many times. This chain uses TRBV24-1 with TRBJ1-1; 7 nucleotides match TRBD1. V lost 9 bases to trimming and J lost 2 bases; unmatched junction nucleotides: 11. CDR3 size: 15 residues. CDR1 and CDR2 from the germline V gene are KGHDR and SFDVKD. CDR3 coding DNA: TGTGCCACCCCCGCTCCAGGGGGTCCCAACACTGAAGCTTTCTTT. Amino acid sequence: CATPAPGGPNTEAFF.

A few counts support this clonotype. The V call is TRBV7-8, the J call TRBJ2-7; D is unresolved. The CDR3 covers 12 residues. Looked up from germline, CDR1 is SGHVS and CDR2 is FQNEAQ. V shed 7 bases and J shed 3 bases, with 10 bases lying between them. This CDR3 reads CASTLNGYEQYF. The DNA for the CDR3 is TGTGCCAGCACCCTTAACGGCTACGAGCAGTACTTC.

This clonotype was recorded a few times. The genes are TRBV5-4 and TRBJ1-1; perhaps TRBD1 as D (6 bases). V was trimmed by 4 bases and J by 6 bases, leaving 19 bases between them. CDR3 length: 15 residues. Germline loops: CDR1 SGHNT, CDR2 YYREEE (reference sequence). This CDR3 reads CASSPTRGSDAEAFF. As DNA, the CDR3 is TGTGCCAGCAGCCCCACTAGGGGGAGTGATGCTGAAGCTTTCTTT.

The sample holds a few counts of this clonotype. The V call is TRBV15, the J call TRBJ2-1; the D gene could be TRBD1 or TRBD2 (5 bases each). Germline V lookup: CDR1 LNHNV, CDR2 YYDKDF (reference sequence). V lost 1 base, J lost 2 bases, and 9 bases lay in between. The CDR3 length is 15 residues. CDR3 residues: CATSRGQGPYNEQFF. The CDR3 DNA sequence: TGTGCCACCAGCAGAGGGCAGGGACCCTACAATGAGCAGTTCTTC.

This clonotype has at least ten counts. CDR3 in amino acids: CASSITAGTYEQYF. CDR3 bases: TGTGCCAGTAGTATCACCGCCGGCACCTACGAGCAGTACTTC. The rearrangement uses TRBV19 and TRBJ2-7; no definite D call. The CDR3 has 14 residues. The V gene's germline CDR1 is LNHDA and CDR2 SQIVND (reference sequence). V lost 3 bases and J 2 bases, leaving 11 bases between the germline ends.

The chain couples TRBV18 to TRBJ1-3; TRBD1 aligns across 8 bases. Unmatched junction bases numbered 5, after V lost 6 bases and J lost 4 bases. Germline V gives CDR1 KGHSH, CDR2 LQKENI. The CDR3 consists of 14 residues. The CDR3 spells CASSQGAYGNTIYF. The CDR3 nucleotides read TGTGCCAGCTCGCAGGGGGCTTACGGAAACACCATATATTTT.

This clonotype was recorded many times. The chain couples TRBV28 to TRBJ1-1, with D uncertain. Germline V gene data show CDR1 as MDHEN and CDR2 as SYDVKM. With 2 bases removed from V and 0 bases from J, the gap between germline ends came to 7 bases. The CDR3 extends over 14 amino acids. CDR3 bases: TGTGCCAGCAGTTTACGACGGATGAACACTGAAGCTTTCTTT. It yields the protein CASSLRRMNTEAFF.

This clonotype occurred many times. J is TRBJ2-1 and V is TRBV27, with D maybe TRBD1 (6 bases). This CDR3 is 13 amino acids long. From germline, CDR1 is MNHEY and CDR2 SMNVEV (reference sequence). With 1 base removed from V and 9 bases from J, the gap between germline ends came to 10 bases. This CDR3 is CASSLFIQGEQFF. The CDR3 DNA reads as TGTGCCAGCAGTTTATTCATACAGGGTGAGCAGTTCTTC.

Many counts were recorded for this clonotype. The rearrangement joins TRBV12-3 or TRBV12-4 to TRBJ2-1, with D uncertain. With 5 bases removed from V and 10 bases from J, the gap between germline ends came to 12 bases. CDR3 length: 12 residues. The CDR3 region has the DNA TGTGCCAGCAGTCTGCTAGTCGAGGAGCAGTTCTTC. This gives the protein CASSLLVEEQFF.

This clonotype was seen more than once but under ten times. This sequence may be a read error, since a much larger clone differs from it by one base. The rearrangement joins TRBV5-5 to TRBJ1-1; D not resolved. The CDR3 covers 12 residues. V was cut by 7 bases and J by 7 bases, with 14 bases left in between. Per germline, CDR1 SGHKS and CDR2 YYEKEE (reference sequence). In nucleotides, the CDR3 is TGTGCCAGCGGTCCCGAGACGATTGAAGCTTTCTTT. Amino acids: CASGPETIEAFF.

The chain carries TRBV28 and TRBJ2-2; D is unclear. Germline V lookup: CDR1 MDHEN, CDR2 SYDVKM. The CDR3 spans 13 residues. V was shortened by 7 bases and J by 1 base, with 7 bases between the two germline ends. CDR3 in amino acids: CASNPRNTGELFF. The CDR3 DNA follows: TGTGCCAGCAACCCCAGGAACACCGGGGAGCTGTTTTTT.

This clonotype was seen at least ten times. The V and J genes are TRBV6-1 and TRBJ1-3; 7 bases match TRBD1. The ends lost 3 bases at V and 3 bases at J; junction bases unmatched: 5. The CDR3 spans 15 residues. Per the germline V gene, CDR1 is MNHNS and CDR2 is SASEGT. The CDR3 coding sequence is TGTGCCAGCAGTGACCGGGACAGAGGTGGAAACACCATATATTTT. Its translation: CASSDRDRGGNTIYF.

This CDR3 is CASSRSPDRRGNYGYTF. CDR3 bases: TGTGCCAGCAGCCGATCGCCAGACCGGAGGGGGAACTATGGCTACACCTTC. This chain uses TRBV5-5 with TRBJ1-2, with TRBD1 as a possible D gene (6 bases). CDR1 is SGHKS and CDR2 is YYEKEE in the germline V gene (reference sequence). The V gene lost 4 bases and the J gene lost 2 bases, with 21 bases spanning the gap. This CDR3 is 17 amino acids long.

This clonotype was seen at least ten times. The CDR3 coding sequence is TGTGCCAGCAGCTCTCGGCGGGGCCGTGAAGCTTTCTTT. Amino acids: CASSSRRGREAFF. The chain has TRBV11-2 and TRBJ1-1, with D maybe TRBD1 (5 bases). CDR3 length: 13 residues. With 4 bases removed from V and 7 bases from J, the gap between germline ends came to 13 bases. Germline assignment: CDR1 SGHAT and CDR2 FQNNGV.

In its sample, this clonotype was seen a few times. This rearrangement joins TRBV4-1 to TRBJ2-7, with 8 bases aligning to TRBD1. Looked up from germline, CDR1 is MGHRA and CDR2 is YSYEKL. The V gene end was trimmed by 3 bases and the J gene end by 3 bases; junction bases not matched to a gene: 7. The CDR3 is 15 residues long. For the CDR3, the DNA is TGCGCCAGCAGCCAGATGTCAGGGGGCTACTACGAGCAGTACTTC. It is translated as CASSQMSGGYYEQYF.

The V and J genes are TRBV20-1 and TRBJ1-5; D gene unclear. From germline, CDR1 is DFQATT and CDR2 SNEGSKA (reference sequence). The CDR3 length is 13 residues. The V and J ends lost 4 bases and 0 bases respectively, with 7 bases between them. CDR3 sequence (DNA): TGCAGTGCTATGAGGGCTAGCAATCAGCCCCAGCATTTT. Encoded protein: CSAMRASNQPQHF.

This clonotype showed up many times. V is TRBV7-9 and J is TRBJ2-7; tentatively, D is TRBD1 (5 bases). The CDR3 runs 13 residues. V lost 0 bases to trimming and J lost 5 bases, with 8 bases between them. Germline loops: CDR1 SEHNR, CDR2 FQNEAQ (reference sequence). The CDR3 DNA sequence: TGTGCCAGCAGCTTAGCGGGCAGGGACGAGCAGTACTTC. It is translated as CASSLAGRDEQYF. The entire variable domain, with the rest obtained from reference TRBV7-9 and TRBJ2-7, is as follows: DTGVSQNPRHKITKRGQNVTFRCDPISEHNRLYWYRQTLGQGPEFLTYFQNEAQLEKSRLLSDRFSAERPKGSFSTLEIQRTEQGDSAMYLCASSLAGRDEQYFGPGTRLTVT.

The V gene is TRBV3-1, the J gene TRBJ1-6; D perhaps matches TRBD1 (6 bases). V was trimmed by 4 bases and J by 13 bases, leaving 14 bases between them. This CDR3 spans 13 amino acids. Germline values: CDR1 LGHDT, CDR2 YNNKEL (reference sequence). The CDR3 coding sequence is TGTGCCAGCAGCCTCAGGGGCGGTTCGCCCCTCCACTTT. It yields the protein CASSLRGGSPLHF.

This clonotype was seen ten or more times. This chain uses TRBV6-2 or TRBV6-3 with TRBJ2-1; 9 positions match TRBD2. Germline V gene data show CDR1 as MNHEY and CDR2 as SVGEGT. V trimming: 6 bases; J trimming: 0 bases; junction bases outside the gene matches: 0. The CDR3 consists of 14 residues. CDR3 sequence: CASRLAGSYNEQFF. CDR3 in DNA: TGTGCCAGCAGACTAGCGGGCTCCTACAATGAGCAGTTCTTC.

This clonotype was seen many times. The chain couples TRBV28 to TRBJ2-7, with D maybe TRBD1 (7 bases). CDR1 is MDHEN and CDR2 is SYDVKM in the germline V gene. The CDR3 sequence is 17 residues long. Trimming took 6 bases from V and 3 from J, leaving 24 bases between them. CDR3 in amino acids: CASRSMVRGDLGYEQYF. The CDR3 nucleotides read TGTGCCAGCAGAAGCATGGTCAGGGGGGATTTGGGCTACGAGCAGTACTTC.

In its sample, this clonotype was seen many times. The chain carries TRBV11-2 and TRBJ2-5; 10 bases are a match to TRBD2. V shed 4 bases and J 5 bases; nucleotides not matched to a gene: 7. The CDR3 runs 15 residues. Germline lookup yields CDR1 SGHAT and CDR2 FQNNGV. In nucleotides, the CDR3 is TGTGCCAGCAGCTCCGGCCTAGCGGGAGTGGAGACCCAGTACTTC. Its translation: CASSSGLAGVETQYF.